This TCR beta chain was obtained from a study of beta chain features in type 1 diabetes. Study-wide points: People with Type 1 diabetes carried modestly yet significantly shorter TCRB CDR3s in all four CD4+ subsets. Patients' naive, central memory and regulatory TCRB repertoires appeared more alike than those of healthy donors.

The isolated RNA, all of it, was reverse transcribed, so expressed TCRB transcripts were what got sequenced. Profiling relied on immunoSEQ multiplex PCR, and the TCRdb table lists in-frame clones only, not all of them. This table holds approximately 730,000 clones, roughly an eighth found once. A heparinised blood draw that averaged about 120 mL was obtained once from each donor. About this clone: Its antigen remains unidentified.

The clonotype was recovered from a man aged 18 to 30 with type 1 diabetes. The sequenced sample consisted of naive CD4+ T cells from blood.

The CDR3 coding sequence is TGTGCCAGCAGCGCACAGGGTTCCTACGAGCAGTACTTC. Translating gives CASSAQGSYEQYF. The V call is TRBV7-8, the J call TRBJ2-7, with a possible D match to TRBD1 (6 bases). The CDR3 sequence is 13 residues long. Germline-derived CDR1 and CDR2 are SGHVS and FQNEAQ. With 5 bases removed from V and 1 base from J, the gap between germline ends came to 9 bases.